The table lists the clone carrying this T cell receptor beta chain with a count of one. Everyone who took part was roughly 18 to 95 years old, and they came from roughly 25 US areas. This sample was taken from a study of blood T cell repertoires in COVID-19. Source study methods: How many nucleated cells were present was estimated from reference gene primer amplification. Assay used: immunoSEQ multiplex PCR; TCRdb lists only in-frame clones, some missing. Clone size and the V and J calls come from that table; the DNA yielded D and trimming. The sample shows approximately 240,000 clones, 85% to 90% of them seen only once. The V gene end was trimmed by 1 base and the J gene end by 5 bases; junction bases not matched to a gene: 1. The CDR3 sequence is 15 residues long. Germline values: CDR1 SGHVS, CDR2 FQNEAQ.

This clonotype originated in a woman aged 50 to 65 in a cohort exposed to, infected with or recovered from COVID-19 (not recorded which). The material sequenced was PBMCs or T cells enriched from blood (not recorded which). J is TRBJ2-1 and V is TRBV7-8; TRBD2 matches at 11 bases. CDR3 coding DNA: TGTGCCAGCAGCTTAGGACTAGCGGGGAACAATGAGCAGTTCTTC. Its translation is CASSLGLAGNNEQFF. The whole variable domain, filled in from reference TRBV7-8 and TRBJ2-1, reads GAGVSQSPRYKVAKRGQDVALRCDPISGHVSLFWYQQALGQGPEFLTYFQNEAQLDKSGLPSDRFFAERPEGSVSTLKIQRTQQEDSAVYLCASSLGLAGNNEQFFGPGTRLTVL.